Detailed here is one T cell receptor beta chain. This clonotype was picked up many times. No cognate antigen has been identified for it. Qualities for individual bases were not recorded, and no much larger clone is one base off. The data originate from a study of T cells in Graves' hyperthyroidism and ophthalmopathy (dated by TCRdb to between 2017 and 2020). Regarding the study in general: Peripheral blood was sampled at the time of initial diagnosis, prior to any treatment. After blood sampling, hyperthyroidism patients were treated with methimazole at a starting dose of 30 mg daily, and ophthalmopathy patients were treated with high-dose intravenous methylprednisolone. In about six Graves' hyperthyroidism patients, the study also compared T-cell repertoires from thyroid tissue with T-cell repertoires from blood. The 100 discovery patients were divided at random into training and test sets in a 7:3 ratio. TCR Vbeta CDR3 sequencing of approximately 140 peripheral blood samples (over 40 ophthalmopathy, 75 or so hyperthyroidism and approximately 17 progressor patients) is reported in the paper. A discovery cohort of about a hundred patients, roughly 45 with Graves' ophthalmopathy and 57 with stable Graves' hyperthyroidism, was used to find distinguishing TCR V-J signatures. Whether ophthalmopathy could be predicted prospectively was tested in an independent validation cohort made up of fewer than 20 hyperthyroidism patients plus 17 patients who later progressed to ophthalmopathy. Study-level results and caveats: Most expanded thyroid clonotypes (frequency above 0.001) were also found in blood, which suggests that blood repertoires may mirror thyroid immune responses. Sample size was not statistically predetermined, and blinding of investigators to group allocation was not performed. A model built on a 13 V-J signature distinguished ophthalmopathy from stable hyperthyroidism, reaching roughly 88% sensitivity and around 81% specificity in cross-validation and 80%/75% in testing. In validation, the model predicted progression to ophthalmopathy a median of about 5.9 months before onset, with around 70% sensitivity and just under 75% specificity.

Amplification of TCR beta CDR3 regions was carried out from RNA transcripts. The TCR CDR3 was subjected to a first round of RT-PCR using the HTBI primer set and the Qiagen OneStep RT-PCR kit. Libraries were constructed in a second round of multiplex PCR, after which size selection and purification were carried out. Libraries were sequenced paired-end with 100 bp reads on an Illumina HiSeq2000. Processing in the source paper ran as follows. Raw data were processed with SOAPnuke, discarding reads with adapters, uncalled bases, mean Phred below 15, or no exact constant-primer or identifier match. High-quality paired reads were merged with COPE v1.2.5, and unique nucleotide sequences were defined as clonotypes. MiTCR v1.1 was used to align clonotypes to the IMGT TRBV, TRBD and TRBJ reference segments. The analysis included only V-J combinations with a frequency above 0.0001, which together covered over 98% of the repertoires. The TCS score was defined as the ratio of F50 (clonal expansion) to E x V (chaos), calculated using BLOSUM62-based TCRdist between CDR3 peptides within each V-J. Welch's t-statistics and random forest reduced some 510 V-J features to around 14, which were used in a naive Bayes classifier (R e1071). TCRdb's own reprocessing of the public reads used fastp at Q25 and MiXCR and kept productive beta chains. Entries that share a CDR3 protein sequence are merged under the most common genes and DNA. TCRdb, not the authors, supplied the V and J calls. In all, the sample holds roughly 640,000 distinct CDR3 sequences, and approximately 16% of those were seen once. The ten largest clones represent roughly 3.5% of the sample.

Ophthalmopathy patients had moderately to severely active disease, Clinical Activity Score of at least 3, NOSPECS grade of at least 4, and duration under 3 months. Any patient with an uncontrolled infection, another autoimmune disease, pregnancy or lactation was excluded. Clinical symptoms, serum thyroxine and TRAb, thyroid ultrasound, and orbital computed tomography formed the basis for the diagnoses. Ficoll-Paque density gradient centrifugation was used to isolate PBMCs from 9.5 to 10 ml of fresh peripheral blood. Total RNA was extracted with Trizol reagent, and quality was checked on an Agilent 2100 Bioanalyzer. There are 13 amino acids in the CDR3, from cysteine to phenylalanine inclusive. The sequence is cut down to CDR3 DNA, 39 bases in frame from base 1. V lost 6 bases and J lost 3 bases; the stretch between them is 12 bases long. CDR1 and CDR2 were assigned from the germline V gene (reference sequence) as MNHEY and SMNVEV.

Recombination connected TRBV27 to TRBJ2-7; the D gene is perhaps TRBD1, from 5 matching bases. This receptor was obtained from a woman aged 40 to 50 with Graves' ophthalmopathy. The sample was blood. The CDR3 region has the sequence CASSLGQNYEQYF. The sequenced DNA is TGTGCCAGCAGCTTGGGGCAGAACTACGAGCAGTACTTC.